The text below deals with one TCR beta chain. Its target is not known. Different DNA sequences within this sample yield the same CDR3. From CD4+ cells came CD45RA+ naive and CD45RA-negative memory subsets. The CDR3 runs to 12 residues. CDR1 is GTSNPN and CDR2 is SVGIG in the germline V gene (reference sequence). V was clipped by 3 bases and J by 2 bases, with 5 bases between them. The record originates from a study of shared clonotypes between healthy human individuals. Findings and caveats of the study: Blood alone was sampled, and tissue repertoires likely differ.

Every subset's genomic DNA went evenly onto several immunoSEQ plates. The data were produced by immunoSEQ multiplex PCR, yet TCRdb's version contains in-frame clones alone and is incomplete. The sample holds around 2,000,000 clones, 90% to 95% seen once. The genes are TRBV30 and TRBJ1-3; D unresolved. This TCR came from a young man in good health. Sequenced: naive CD4+ T cells sorted from blood. Documented subset: CD45RA+ positively selected. In DNA form, the CDR3 reads TGTGCCTGGAGCGAGACTGGAAACACCATATATTTT. It is translated as CAWSETGNTIYF.